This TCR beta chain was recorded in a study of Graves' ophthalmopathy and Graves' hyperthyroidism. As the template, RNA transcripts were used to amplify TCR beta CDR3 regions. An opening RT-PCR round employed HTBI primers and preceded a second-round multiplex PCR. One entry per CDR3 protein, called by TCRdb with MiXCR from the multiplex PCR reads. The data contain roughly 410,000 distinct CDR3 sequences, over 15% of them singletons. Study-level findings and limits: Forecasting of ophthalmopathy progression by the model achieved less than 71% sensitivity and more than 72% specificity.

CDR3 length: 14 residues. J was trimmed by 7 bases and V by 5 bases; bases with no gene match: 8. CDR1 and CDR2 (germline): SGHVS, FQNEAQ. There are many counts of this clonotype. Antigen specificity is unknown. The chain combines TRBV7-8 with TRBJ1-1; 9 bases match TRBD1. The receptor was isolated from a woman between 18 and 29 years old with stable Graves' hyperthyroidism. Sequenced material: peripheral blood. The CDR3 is CASSPWDRADEAFF. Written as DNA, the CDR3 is TGTGCCAGCAGCCCCTGGGACAGGGCCGATGAAGCTTTCTTT.